The 8 T cell receptor beta chains below all came from one sample that was sequenced in a study of blood T cell repertoires in COVID-19. Clones were sequenced by immunoSEQ multiplex PCR, and TCRdb holds only the in-frame ones, with some missing. The sample includes more than 95,000 clones, under 90% of them seen just once. The sample was peripheral blood. The source of these receptors is a human donor in a cohort sampled during active or convalescent COVID-19.

The genes are TRBV19 and TRBJ2-5; 8 bases line up with TRBD2. CDR1 and CDR2 from the germline V gene are LNHDA and SQIVND (reference sequence). The V gene end was trimmed by 10 bases and the J gene end by 7 bases; junction bases not matched to a gene: 11. The CDR3 is made up of 13 amino acids. The CDR3: CATAPLGTRTQYF. In DNA form, the CDR3 reads TGTGCCACTGCCCCCTTAGGGACTAGGACCCAGTACTTC.

This clone was observed once. The genes are TRBV19 and TRBJ1-2; D not resolved. Germline CDR1 is LNHDA and CDR2 is SQIVND (reference sequence). With 6 bases removed from V and 4 bases from J, the gap between germline ends came to 15 bases. This CDR3 is built from 14 residues. This CDR3 is CASRPLTVGYGYTF. CDR3 sequence (DNA): TGTGCCAGTAGGCCCCTCACGGTTGGCTATGGCTACACCTTC.

The chain uses TRBV3-1 (or the pseudogene TRBV3-2) and TRBJ2-7; D unresolved. V was trimmed by 4 bases and J by 5 bases, leaving 12 bases between them. This CDR3 contains 13 residues. In germline, CDR1 is LGHDT, CDR2 YNNKEL (reference sequence). CDR3: CASSRNTVNEQYF. The CDR3 DNA sequence: TGTGCCAGCAGCCGAAACACAGTGAACGAGCAGTACTTC.

CDR3 sequence (DNA): TGTGCCAGCAGTTATAACATAGCAGGGGGTTATAGCAATCAGCCCCAGCATTTT. The encoded protein is CASSYNIAGGYSNQPQHF. The genes are TRBV6-2 or TRBV6-3 and TRBJ1-5, with 7 bases lining up with TRBD1. J lost 0 bases, V lost 3 bases, and 11 bases had no gene match. Germline CDR1 is MNHEY and CDR2 is SVGEGT. The length of the CDR3 is 18 residues.

This sequence joins TRBV18 and TRBJ1-1, with D possibly TRBD1 on 6 matching bases. CDR1 is KGHSH, CDR2 LQKENI, per germline. The V and J ends lost 4 bases and 3 bases respectively, with 12 bases between them. The CDR3 has 14 amino acids. CDR3 nucleotides: TGTGCCAGCTCACGAACAGGGTCCGACACTGAAGCTTTCTTT. Translated, it gives CASSRTGSDTEAFF.

The count of this clone is one. The limits of the CDR3 on the DNA are not certain, so only TCRdb's listed CDR3 is given. The gene calls are TRBV7-3 and TRBJ2-1; TRBD1 is the table's D call, not checked against the DNA. Germline V lookup: CDR1 SGHTA, CDR2 FQGTGA. The CDR3 contains 12 residues when both ends are counted. The CDR3 protein is CASSFGTGTKFF.

The rearrangement joins TRBV30 to TRBJ1-5; perhaps TRBD1 as D (5 bases). The CDR3 runs to 13 residues. Germline loops: CDR1 GTSNPN, CDR2 SVGIG (reference sequence). The V end was cut by 0 bases, the J end by 2 bases, with 5 bases between. CDR3 coding DNA: TGTGCCTGGAGTGTACAGGGCAATCAGCCCCAGCATTTT. Residues: CAWSVQGNQPQHF. The entire variable domain, with the rest obtained from reference TRBV30 and TRBJ1-5, is as follows: SQTIHQWPATLVQPVGSPLSLECTVEGTSNPNLYWYRQAAGRGLQLLFYSVGIGQISSEVPQNLSASRPQDRQFILSSKKLLLSDSGFYLCAWSVQGNQPQHFGDGTRLSIL.

The chain employs TRBV2 and TRBJ1-2, with a weak D call TRBD1 (5 bases). The length of the CDR3 is 13 residues. V was clipped by 4 bases and J by 2 bases, with 8 bases between them. Germline CDR1 SNHLY, CDR2 FYNNEI. CDR3 protein: CASSAGGNYGYTF. The CDR3 bases are TGTGCCAGCAGTGCGGGGGGGAACTATGGCTACACCTTC.